Listed here are 28 T cell receptor beta chains from one sample, sequenced in a study of read filtering for tumor transcriptome and immune sequencing. This library used roughly 430 ng RNA and molecular barcoded adaptors spanning alpha/delta and beta/gamma chains. TCRdb used MiXCR to reprocess the reads, holding one entry per CDR3 protein. In the table there are about 37,000 distinct CDR3 sequences, approximately 13% of which are singletons. Input material: a population of CD138-negative cells sorted from bone marrow. The receptors shown here come from a donor over 35 with multiple myeloma.

This clonotype occurred many times. The chain carries TRBV7-2 and TRBJ2-1; TRBD1 might be the D (5 bases). Trimming took 0 bases from V and 5 from J, leaving 14 bases between them. Germline lookup yields CDR1 SGHTA and CDR2 FQGNSA. This CDR3 is built from 16 residues. The CDR3 reads CASSLAPGNLDNEQFF. For the CDR3, the DNA is TGTGCCAGCAGCTTAGCTCCAGGGAATCTGGACAATGAGCAGTTCTTC.

This clonotype was counted at least ten times. The chain employs TRBV4-2 and TRBJ2-1; D possibly corresponds to TRBD2 (5 bases). There are 14 residues in the CDR3. Trimming removed 0 bases from V and 8 bases from J, with 11 bases in between. Germline CDR1 LGHNA, CDR2 YNFKEQ. CDR3 in DNA: TGTGCCAGCAGCCAAGATTACGGGAAAGATGAGCAGTTCTTC. Protein sequence: CASSQDYGKDEQFF.

This clonotype was observed many times. Possible read error: a much larger clone is one base away. This chain uses TRBV5-6 with TRBJ2-1, with 11 bases identical to TRBD1. In germline, CDR1 is SGHDT, CDR2 YYEEEE. The CDR3 runs to 15 residues. For the CDR3, the DNA is TGTGCCAGCAGCACGGGACAGGGGGAGAACAATGGGCAGTTCTTC. It specifies CASSTGQGENNGQFF.

The genes are TRBV11-2 and TRBJ2-3; unclear D gene. V was pared by 2 bases and J by 3 bases, with 15 bases between. CDR1 SGHAT and CDR2 FQNNGV come from the germline V gene. The CDR3 has 16 amino acids. CDR3 sequence reads: CASSLTPGLGTDTQYF. The CDR3 bases are TGTGCCAGCAGCTTAACCCCGGGTTTGGGGACAGATACGCAGTATTTT.

This clonotype was seen a handful of times. The CDR3 end shows no conserved phenylalanine or tryptophan, and so a read error is likely. This rearrangement joins TRBV12-3 or TRBV12-4 to TRBJ2-1; 10 nucleotides align to TRBD2. The CDR3 consists of 14 residues. The V segment lost 7 bases and the J segment 6 bases; nucleotides outside the gene matches: 6. The CDR3 region has the DNA TGTGCCAGCATCCGAGCGGGAGGGCCCAATGAGCAGTTCCTC. Protein sequence: CASIRAGGPNEQFL.

This clonotype was seen repeatedly, ten times or more. The chain combines TRBV6-6 with TRBJ1-5; D unresolved. This CDR3 spans 18 amino acids. The V end was cut by 0 bases, the J end by 3 bases, with 18 bases between. CDR1 and CDR2 (germline): MNHNY, SVGAGI (reference sequence). The CDR3 nucleotides read TGTGCCAGCAGTTACTCTTTCCACCGCGGGGTTGACAATCAGCCCCAGCATTTT. The encoded protein is CASSYSFHRGVDNQPQHF.

This clonotype showed up many times. The genes are TRBV7-3 and TRBJ1-6; D remains ambiguous. Trimming took 5 bases from V and 11 from J, leaving 16 bases between them. This CDR3 contains 14 residues. CDR1 SGHTA and CDR2 FQGTGA come from the germline V gene. The CDR3 nucleotides are TGTGCCAGCAGCCCGGACCCCCAAGGGCCACCCCTCCACTTT. Translated: CASSPDPQGPPLHF.

This clonotype was recorded a few times. A much larger clone sits a single nucleotide away, making a read error possible. The V and J genes are TRBV7-8 and TRBJ1-2; D might be TRBD1 (6 bases). The CDR3 has 12 amino acids. From germline, CDR1 is SGHVS and CDR2 FQNEAQ. CDR3 region: CASSLQVGGYAF. DNA for the CDR3: TGTGCCAGCAGTTTGCAGGTCGGGGGCTACGCCTTC. The full variable domain, in which reference TRBV7-8 and TRBJ1-2 provide the parts outside the CDR3, is GAGVSQSPRYKVAKRGQDVALRCDPISGHVSLFWYQQALGQGPEFLTYFQNEAQLDKSGLPSDRFFAERPEGSVSTLKIQRTQQEDSAVYLCASSLQVGGYAFGSGTRLTVV.

The table lists this clonotype with many counts. The rearrangement links TRBV20-1 to TRBJ1-5; D might be TRBD1 (6 bases). The CDR3 totals 13 residues. Trimming took 6 bases from V and 9 from J, leaving 18 bases between them. Germline lookup yields CDR1 DFQATT and CDR2 SNEGSKA (reference sequence). The CDR3 sequence is CSANRANHGPQHF. Written as DNA, the CDR3 is TGCAGTGCGAACAGGGCTAATCACGGGCCCCAGCATTTT.

This clonotype has ten or more counts. The chain links TRBV7-6 to TRBJ2-1; D perhaps matches TRBD1 (6 bases). The CDR3 is 15 amino acids. CDR1 and CDR2 (germline): SGHVS, FNYEAQ. Trimming removed 5 bases at V and 2 bases at J, with 13 bases between. The CDR3 DNA follows: TGTGCCAGCAGCACCCCGGGACATACCTACAATGAGCAGTTCTTC. This gives the protein CASSTPGHTYNEQFF.

This clonotype was seen only a few times. A read error may be the cause here, since a much bigger clone is one base away. The DNA of the CDR3 is TGCACCAGCAGCCAGGGTAGCGGGAGTATCTATGAGCAGTTCTTC. Translating it yields CTSSQGSGSIYEQFF. The chain couples TRBV4-1 to TRBJ2-1; 9 bases agree with TRBD2. The CDR3 totals 15 residues. Germline values: CDR1 MGHRA, CDR2 YSYEKL.

The chain couples TRBV4-1 to TRBJ2-7; 7 positions match TRBD2. Per the germline V gene, CDR1 is MGHRA and CDR2 is YSYEKL. V lost 4 bases to trimming and J lost 1 base; unmatched junction nucleotides: 10. The CDR3 length is 16 residues. The CDR3 coding sequence is TGCGCCAGCAGCCCCCCGCTCGCTAGCGGATCCTACGAGCAGTACTTC. Translation: CASSPPLASGSYEQYF.

This clonotype has at least ten counts. This sequence joins TRBV7-2 and TRBJ2-1; the match to TRBD2 covers 12 bases. CDR1 and CDR2 (germline): SGHTA, FQGNSA. The J segment lost 7 bases and the V segment lost 4 bases, leaving 5 bases of the junction unmatched. CDR3 size: 15 residues. The CDR3 nucleotides read TGTGCCAGCAGCTCACTAGCGGGAGGATTTAATGAGCAGTTCTTC. Protein product: CASSSLAGGFNEQFF.

This clonotype was detected ten times or more. For the CDR3, the DNA is TGTGCCACCAGTGACCCACAGGGGGTCACCTACAATGAGCAGTTCTTC. The encoded protein is CATSDPQGVTYNEQFF. This sequence joins TRBV24-1 and TRBJ2-1, with 8 bases lining up with TRBD1. The CDR3 length is 16 residues. The germline gives CDR1 KGHDR, CDR2 SFDVKD. The V and J ends lost 4 bases and 2 bases, in that order; junction bases with no gene match: 6.

A remark on this clonotype: This may be a read error: a much more frequent sequence differs by one nucleotide. The chain couples TRBV29-1 to TRBJ1-3; D gene ambiguous. From germline, CDR1 is SQVTM and CDR2 ANQGSEA. Trimming took off 6 bases at V and 0 bases at J, with 9 bases between the two ends. The CDR3 spans 13 residues. The CDR3 spells CSVLAGSGNTIYF. The CDR3 coding sequence is TGCAGCGTCCTGGCAGGCTCTGGAAACACCATATATTTT. Drawing the rest from reference TRBV29-1 and TRBJ1-3, the complete variable domain is SAVISQKPSRDICQRGTSLTIQCQVDSQVTMMFWYRQQPGQSLTLIATANQGSEATYESGFVIDKFPISRPNLTFSTLTVSNMSPEDSSIYLCSVLAGSGNTIYFGEGSWLTVV.

This clonotype was seen ten or more times. Here the CDR3 reads CSASEGTPGDTEAFF. In DNA, the CDR3 is TGCAGTGCTTCAGAGGGGACCCCTGGGGACACTGAAGCTTTCTTT. The V gene is TRBV20-1, the J gene TRBJ1-1; tentative D call: TRBD1 (5 bases). Trimming removed 5 bases from V and 3 bases from J, with 19 bases in between. This CDR3 contains 15 residues. Germline CDR1 DFQATT, CDR2 SNEGSKA (reference sequence).

The table lists this clonotype with many counts. The V gene is TRBV20-1, the J gene TRBJ1-5, with no clear D. There are 15 residues in the CDR3. Germline CDR1 reads DFQATT; CDR2 reads SNEGSKA (reference sequence). V was clipped by 3 bases and J by 4 bases, with 16 bases between them. CDR3 bases: TGCAGTGCTAGTAGGGCACCCGGCCTGAATCAGCCCCAGCATTTT. It specifies CSASRAPGLNQPQHF.

Ten or more counts support this clonotype. A much larger clone sits a single nucleotide away, making a read error possible. The conserved closing phenylalanine or tryptophan is absent in this CDR3, likely reflecting a read error. The V call is TRBV14, the J call TRBJ2-5; 8 bases are a match to TRBD1. J gave up 3 bases and V 6 bases, and 3 bases lay outside the gene matches. Germline V gene lookup returns CDR1 SGHDN and CDR2 FVKESK. The CDR3 sequence is 13 residues long. The CDR3 is CASRQTGEETQYS. CDR3 in DNA: TGTGCCAGCAGACAGACAGGGGAAGAGACCCAGTACTCC.

This clonotype has at least ten counts. The rearrangement uses TRBV20-1 and TRBJ2-3; 10 bases match TRBD2. V shed 6 bases and J 1 base; nucleotides not matched to a gene: 4. The germline V gene encodes CDR1 DFQATT and CDR2 SNEGSKA (reference sequence). This CDR3 contains 14 residues. The CDR3 sequence: CSASGLAGTDTQYF. DNA of the CDR3: TGCAGTGCGAGCGGACTAGCGGGCACAGATACGCAGTATTTT.

This clonotype was found many times. V and J are TRBV6-5 and TRBJ1-1; D ambiguous. This CDR3 comprises 15 residues. CDR1 MNHEY and CDR2 SVGAGI come from the germline V gene. Trimming took off 5 bases at V and 1 base at J, with 14 bases between the two ends. In DNA, the CDR3 is TGTGCCAGCAGTGACCCGAGGGAGAGGAACACTGAAGCTTTCTTT. Translation: CASSDPRERNTEAFF.

This clonotype was counted many times. The chain has TRBV30 and TRBJ2-2, with 7 bases matching TRBD1. The ends lost 3 bases at V and 4 bases at J; junction bases unmatched: 5. This CDR3 region has 14 residues. CDR1 is GTSNPN, CDR2 SVGIG, per germline (reference sequence). CDR3 region: CAWSGTEATGELFF. The CDR3 nucleotides are TGTGCCTGGAGCGGGACAGAGGCCACCGGGGAGCTGTTTTTT.

Only a few counts were recorded for this clonotype. This clone may be a read error of a much larger clone one base away. This rearrangement joins TRBV6-5 to TRBJ2-1; 7 bases are a match to TRBD2. The length of the CDR3 is 16 residues. Germline V gene data show CDR1 as MNHEY and CDR2 as SVGAGI. In DNA, the CDR3 is TGTGCCAGCAGGCCGTTTGGGGCGGGAGATCCCAATGGGCAGTTCTTC. Its protein is CASRPFGAGDPNGQFF.

This clonotype was counted a few times. The rearrangement uses TRBV28 and TRBJ2-5; 8 bases line up with TRBD1. The germline CDR1 and CDR2 sequences are MDHEN and SYDVKM. The CDR3 spans 15 residues. V was pared by 6 bases and J by 7 bases, with 13 bases of the junction left unmatched. The CDR3 nucleotides are TGTGCCAGCAGCTCCGGACAGGGATGGGGGGCGACCCAGTACTTC. Protein product: CASSSGQGWGATQYF.

Comments on this clonotype: A far larger clone is just one base off, so this is likely a read error. The CDR3 ends on some other residue instead of the conserved phenylalanine or tryptophan, so this is likely a read error. V and J are TRBV7-6 and TRBJ2-5, with 9 bases lining up with TRBD2. Germline V gene sequence: CDR1 SGHVS, CDR2 FNYEAQ. The CDR3 totals 16 residues. The V gene end was trimmed by 8 bases and the J gene end by 5 bases; junction bases not matched to a gene: 15. CDR3 nucleotide sequence: TGTGCCAGCGGCTCGGGTAGCGGGAGTGTTGGGGAGACCCAGTACCTC. The encoded protein is CASGSGSGSVGETQYL.

Ten or more counts support this clonotype. This chain joins TRBV6-5 and TRBJ1-1, with unresolved D. Germline lookup yields CDR1 MNHEY and CDR2 SVGAGI. The length of the CDR3 is 13 residues. The V gene lost 6 bases and the J gene lost 0 bases, with 8 bases spanning the gap. CDR3 in amino acids: CASSNPMNTEAFF. The CDR3 nucleotides are TGTGCCAGCAGCAACCCCATGAACACTGAAGCTTTCTTT.

This clonotype has at least ten counts. The chain has TRBV29-1 and TRBJ2-5; D is possibly TRBD2 (6 bases). Germline loops: CDR1 SQVTM, CDR2 ANQGSEA. Trimming took 4 bases from V and 4 from J, leaving 13 bases between them. The CDR3 has 13 residues. The CDR3 spells CSVGGARGETQYF. The DNA for the CDR3 is TGCAGCGTTGGCGGGGCGCGCGGAGAGACCCAGTACTTC.

This clonotype showed up many times. The CDR3 bases are TGCGCCAGCAGCCAACGGGGACAGGGATACGAGCAGTACTTC. Translation: CASSQRGQGYEQYF. V is TRBV4-1 and J is TRBJ2-7, with 9 positions matching TRBD1. Germline lookup yields CDR1 MGHRA and CDR2 YSYEKL. The CDR3 is made up of 14 amino acids. V was pared by 2 bases and J by 4 bases, with 3 bases of the junction left unmatched.

This clonotype was recorded at least ten times. CDR3 in DNA: TGTGCCAGCAGCTTGCCTACCACAGATACGCAGTATTTT. Translation: CASSLPTTDTQYF. The chain couples TRBV7-2 to TRBJ2-3, with unresolved D. V was trimmed by 3 bases and J by 2 bases, leaving 6 bases between them. Per germline, CDR1 SGHTA and CDR2 FQGNSA. This CDR3 has 13 amino acids. Full variable domain (missing parts from reference TRBV7-2 and TRBJ2-3): GAGVSQSPSNKVTEKGKDVELRCDPISGHTALYWYRQSLGQGLEFLIYFQGNSAPDKSGLPSDRFSAERTGGSVSTLTIQRTQQEDSAVYLCASSLPTTDTQYFGPGTRLTVL.